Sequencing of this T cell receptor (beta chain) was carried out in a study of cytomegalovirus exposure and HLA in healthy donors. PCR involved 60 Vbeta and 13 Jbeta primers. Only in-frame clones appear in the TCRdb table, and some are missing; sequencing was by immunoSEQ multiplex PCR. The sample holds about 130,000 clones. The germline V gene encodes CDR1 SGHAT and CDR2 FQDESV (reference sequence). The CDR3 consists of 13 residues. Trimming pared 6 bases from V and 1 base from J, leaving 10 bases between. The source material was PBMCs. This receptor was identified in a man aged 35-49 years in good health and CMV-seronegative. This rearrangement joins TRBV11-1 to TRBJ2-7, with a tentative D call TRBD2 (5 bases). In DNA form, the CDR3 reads TGTGCCAGCAGTCAGGACTCTTCCTACGAGCAGTACTTC. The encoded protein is CASSQDSSYEQYF.